Reported below is one T cell receptor beta chain. Its specificity is not known. Repertoires were generated with immunoSEQ multiplex PCR, while TCRdb's copy carries only in-frame clones and drops some. The table includes roughly 59,000 clones, about 73% detected once. This CDR3 spans 13 amino acids. Germline values: CDR1 KGHSH, CDR2 LQKENI. The germline V and J ends were trimmed by 6 bases and 0 bases, with 8 bases remaining between them. This specimen belongs to a study of vaccination effects on CD4 cells after COVID-19. Antigen-specific CD4+ T cell clonotypes were called by their expansion after viral peptide-pool culture in ViraFEST. Following 10 days of culture, CD4+ T cells were isolated. Each person got two doses of an mRNA SARS-CoV-2 vaccine, BNT162b2 or mRNA-1273. IL-2 at 10 IU/ml and peptides at 7.5 to 10 ug/ml were added to cultured PBMC, a few million per well. Cultures received IL-2 medium that replaced half the medium on days 3 and 7.

Broader study findings: In the study, convalescent patients were few, and early post-infection timepoints were absent. Only a single clone (1 of 255 vaccine-induced clones in healthy vaccinees) cross-reacted with common cold coronaviruses.

This sequence joins TRBV18 and TRBJ1-2; D might be TRBD1 (5 bases). The source was CD4+ T cells from PBMCs cultured with HCoV-OC43 spike peptides, collected after COVID-19 vaccination. Stated subset: HCoV-OC43 spike overlapping peptide pool stimulation. The receptor comes from a human donor who received a COVID-19 vaccine. The CDR3 spells CASSGGANYGYTF. The CDR3 nucleotides read TGTGCCAGCTCCGGGGGTGCTAACTATGGCTACACCTTC.